This T cell receptor (beta chain) was captured in a study of OX40 agonist ivuxolimab in advanced cancers. Regarding the research as a whole: The costimulatory receptor OX40 (CD134) was targeted by ivuxolimab, a fully human IgG2 agonistic monoclonal antibody. Peripheral TCRbeta sequencing was intended to test whether TCR sequence diversity was altered and clonal T-cell expansion was caused by ivuxolimab. The paper covers the monotherapy dose-escalation part of the phase I ivuxolimab trial, which included N ≈ 52 patients. Among the roughly 50 dose-escalation patients, around 19 had hepatocellular carcinoma, about 15 melanoma, 9 renal cell carcinoma and 9 head and neck cancer. The dose-escalation cohort was 80% to 90% male with a mean age of about 58 years, ranging from roughly 20 to 80. Three dose-escalation patients achieved partial responses, one with hepatocellular carcinoma and two with cutaneous melanoma. Patients were allowed to have had prior anti-PD-1, anti-PD-L1 or anti-CTLA-4 therapy, and around two fifths of the dose-escalation patients had been treated with checkpoint inhibitors. Intravenous ivuxolimab was administered to patients every 2 weeks at six dose levels: 0.01, 0.1, 0.3, 1.5, 3 and 10 mg/kg.

Patients with a history of autoimmune disease or receiving systemic immunosuppression were excluded from the trial. Peripheral blood for TCR sequencing was drawn from every dose cohort at baseline, at cycle 4 day 1 and at cycle 7 day 1. The samples were taken from a phase I, first-in-human, multicenter, open-label dose-escalation trial of ivuxolimab. The trial enrolled adults with locally advanced or metastatic head and neck squamous cell, hepatocellular, melanoma or renal cell carcinoma. Before TCR sequencing, CD4+ and CD8+ T cells were separately sorted from peripheral blood. CDR1 and CDR2 (SSHAT, FNYEAQ) derive from the germline V gene (reference sequence). Including cysteine and phenylalanine, the CDR3 has 17 amino acids. Just CDR3 DNA is preserved here, 51 bases in frame from base 1. Genomic DNA was isolated from the sorted cells so that the TCRbeta CDR3 region could be sequenced. The immunoSEQ Assay was used to sequence the TCRbeta CDR3 regions. TCRdb stores this immuneACCESS table with in-frame sequences only. Part of the clones is absent; in the studies checked, under half of the shortfall reflects unresolved V genes, and no reason is known for the rest. This sample gives more than 80,000 clones in total; 85% to 90% of them show up just once. The ten largest clones represent around 1.8% of the sample.

This clone has only a few counts. Its antigen target is currently unknown. Germline and junction disagree at one end, which may indicate a read error. What the research found in general, with its limitations: In the 0.1-3.0 mg/kg groups, partial responders were among the patients with the lowest normalized peripheral clonal expansion, particularly in CD8+ T cells. Low levels of normalized T-cell clonal expansion were also shown by some nonresponding patients. After ivuxolimab, expanded clones were on average more numerous among CD8+ T cells than among CD4+ T cells. The antigen specificity of the peripheral T cells that underwent clonal expansion was not determined. At doses from 0.1 to 3.0 mg/kg, clonal expansion was seen in both CD4+ and CD8+ blood T cells between baseline and week 6.

Specimen: CD4+ or CD8+ T cells sorted from blood, collected in a trial of the OX40 agonist ivuxolimab. The chain was built from TRBV7-7 and TRBJ2-2; the D gene is perhaps TRBD1 or TRBD2, each of them matching over 6 bases. The sequence was obtained from an adult with an advanced solid tumor such as melanoma, head and neck, liver or kidney cancer. The DNA reads as follows: TGTGCTAGCAGCTTAGCAGGGGTGTGGGGGGCGGACGGGGAGCTGTTTTTT. It codes for CASSLAGVWGADGELFF.